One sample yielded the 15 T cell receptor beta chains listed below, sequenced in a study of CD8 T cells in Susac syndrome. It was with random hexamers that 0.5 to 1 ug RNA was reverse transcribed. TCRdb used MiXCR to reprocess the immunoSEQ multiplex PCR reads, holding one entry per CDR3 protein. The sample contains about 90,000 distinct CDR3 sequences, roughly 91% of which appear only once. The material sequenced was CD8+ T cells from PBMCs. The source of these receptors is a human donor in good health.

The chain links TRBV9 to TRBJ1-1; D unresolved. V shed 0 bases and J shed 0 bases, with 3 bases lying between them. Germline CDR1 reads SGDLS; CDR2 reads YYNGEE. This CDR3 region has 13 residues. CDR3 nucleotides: TGTGCCAGCAGCGTAGACGTGAACACTGAAGCTTTCTTT. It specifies CASSVDVNTEAFF.

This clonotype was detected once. The CDR3 nucleotides are TGTGCCAGCAGCCAGGCAGATACCAATGAGCAGTTCTTC. Protein product: CASSQADTNEQFF. The chain joins TRBV3-1 to TRBJ2-1; D is undetermined. Germline V gene data show CDR1 as LGHDT and CDR2 as YNNKEL (reference sequence). The V and J ends lost 3 bases and 6 bases respectively, with 9 bases between them. The CDR3 runs 13 residues.

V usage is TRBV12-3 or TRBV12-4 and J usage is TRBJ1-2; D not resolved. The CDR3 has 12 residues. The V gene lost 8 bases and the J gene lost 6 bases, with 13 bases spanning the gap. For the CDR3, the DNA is TGTGCCAGCGCCGGCAGAAGCCATGGCTACACCTTC. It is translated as CASAGRSHGYTF.

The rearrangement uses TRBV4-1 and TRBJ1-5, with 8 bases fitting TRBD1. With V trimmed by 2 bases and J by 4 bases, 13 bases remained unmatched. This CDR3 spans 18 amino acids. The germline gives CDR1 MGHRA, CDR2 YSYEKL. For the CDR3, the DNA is TGCGCCAGCAGCCAAAATCCTACCGGGACAGGTAGTAATCAGCCCCAGCATTTT. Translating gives CASSQNPTGTGSNQPQHF.

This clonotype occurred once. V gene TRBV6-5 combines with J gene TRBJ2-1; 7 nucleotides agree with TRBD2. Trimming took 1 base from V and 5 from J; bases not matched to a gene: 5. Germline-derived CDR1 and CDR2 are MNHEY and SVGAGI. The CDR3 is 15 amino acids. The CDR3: CASSYFLAVHNEQFF. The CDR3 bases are TGTGCCAGCAGTTACTTCCTAGCGGTGCACAATGAGCAGTTCTTC.

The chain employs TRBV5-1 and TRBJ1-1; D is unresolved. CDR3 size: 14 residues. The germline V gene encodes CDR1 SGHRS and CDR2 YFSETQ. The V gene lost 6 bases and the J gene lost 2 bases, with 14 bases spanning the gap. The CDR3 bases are TGCGCCAGCACCTTTTGGGGAGCTAACACTGAAGCTTTCTTT. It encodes CASTFWGANTEAFF.

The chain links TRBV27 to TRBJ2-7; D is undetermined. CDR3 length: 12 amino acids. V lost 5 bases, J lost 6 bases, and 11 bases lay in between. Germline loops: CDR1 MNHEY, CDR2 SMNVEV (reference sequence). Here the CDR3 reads CASSPNRLEQYF. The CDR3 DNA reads TGTGCCAGCAGTCCCAATAGGCTCGAGCAGTACTTC.

The chain's CDR3 is CASSTPTGVQETQYF. CDR3 nucleotides: TGTGCCAGCAGCACACCTACAGGGGTCCAAGAGACCCAGTACTTC. The chain employs TRBV11-2 and TRBJ2-5, with 7 bases lining up with TRBD1. J gave up 1 base and V 5 bases, and 7 bases lay outside the gene matches. CDR3 length: 15 amino acids. Per the germline V gene, CDR1 is SGHAT and CDR2 is FQNNGV.

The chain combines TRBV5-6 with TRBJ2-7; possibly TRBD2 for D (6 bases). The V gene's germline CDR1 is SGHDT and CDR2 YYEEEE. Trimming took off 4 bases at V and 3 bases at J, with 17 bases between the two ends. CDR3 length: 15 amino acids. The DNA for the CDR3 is TGTGCCAGCAGCCCAACGGGACTCCCAGACTACGAGCAGTACTTC. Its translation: CASSPTGLPDYEQYF.

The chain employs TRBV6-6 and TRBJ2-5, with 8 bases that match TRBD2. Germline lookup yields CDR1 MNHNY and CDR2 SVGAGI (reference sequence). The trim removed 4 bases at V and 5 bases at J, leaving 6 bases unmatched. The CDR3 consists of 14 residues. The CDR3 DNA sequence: TGTGCCAGCAGTTGGGAGGGCGGGGGGGAGACCCAGTACTTC. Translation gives CASSWEGGGETQYF.

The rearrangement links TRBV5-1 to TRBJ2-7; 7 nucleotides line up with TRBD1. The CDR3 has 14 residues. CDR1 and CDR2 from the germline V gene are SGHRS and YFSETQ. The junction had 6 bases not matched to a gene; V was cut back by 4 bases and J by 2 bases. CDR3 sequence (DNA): TGCGCCAGCAGCGTGGGGGACAGCACCTACGAGCAGTACTTC. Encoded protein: CASSVGDSTYEQYF.

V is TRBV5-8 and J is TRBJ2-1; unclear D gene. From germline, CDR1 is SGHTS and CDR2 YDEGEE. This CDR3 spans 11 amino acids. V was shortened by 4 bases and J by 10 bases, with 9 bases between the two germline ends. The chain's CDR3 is CASSPLREQFF. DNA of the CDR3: TGTGCCAGCAGCCCGCTTCGGGAGCAGTTCTTC.

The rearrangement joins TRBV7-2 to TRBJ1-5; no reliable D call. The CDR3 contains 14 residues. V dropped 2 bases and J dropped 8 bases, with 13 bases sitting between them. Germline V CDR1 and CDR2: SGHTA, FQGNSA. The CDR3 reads CASSLPAPAEPQHF. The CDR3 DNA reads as TGTGCCAGCAGCTTACCGGCGCCGGCGGAGCCCCAGCATTTT. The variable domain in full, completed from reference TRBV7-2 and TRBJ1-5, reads GAGVSQSPSNKVTEKGKDVELRCDPISGHTALYWYRQSLGQGLEFLIYFQGNSAPDKSGLPSDRFSAERTGGSVSTLTIQRTQQEDSAVYLCASSLPAPAEPQHFGDGTRLSIL.

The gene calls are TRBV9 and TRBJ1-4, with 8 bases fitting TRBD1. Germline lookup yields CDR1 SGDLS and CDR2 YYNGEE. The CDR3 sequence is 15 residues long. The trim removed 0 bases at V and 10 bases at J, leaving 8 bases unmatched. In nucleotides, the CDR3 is TGTGCCAGCAGCGTAGGGACAGGGTCCTCGGGAAAACTGTTTTTT. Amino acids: CASSVGTGSSGKLFF.

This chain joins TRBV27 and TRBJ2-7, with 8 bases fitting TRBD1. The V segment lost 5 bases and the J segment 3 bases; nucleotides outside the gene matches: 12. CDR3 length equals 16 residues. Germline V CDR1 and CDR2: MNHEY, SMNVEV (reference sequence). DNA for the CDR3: TGTGCCAGCAGTCCCATCTCGGGACAGGCCAGCTACGAGCAGTACTTC. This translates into CASSPISGQASYEQYF.